These T cell receptor beta chains were read from a single sample in a study of blood T cell repertoires in COVID-19. The data were produced by immunoSEQ multiplex PCR, yet TCRdb's version contains in-frame clones alone and is incomplete. The data contain around 250,000 clones, over 75% of them singletons. Sequenced input: PBMCs or T cells enriched from blood (not recorded which). These receptors were obtained from a man younger than 35 who had recovered from COVID-19. CDR3s include the opening cysteine and the closing phenylalanine or tryptophan. The D gene is left open where the match is weak. For some rows the clone size is stated as once, few or many, or as a class when expanded; others skip it.

J gene	clone size	D gene	V gene	CDR3 protein	CDR3 DNA
TRBJ2-2	-	-	TRBV29-1	CSVEGGMGTTGELFF	TGCAGCGTTGAAGGTGGGATGGGGACTACCGGGGAGCTGTTTTTT
TRBJ1-1	few	-	TRBV4-2	CASSQESALETEAFF	TGTGCCAGCAGCCAAGAAAGTGCGTTAGAGACTGAAGCTTTCTTT
TRBJ1-4	-	-	TRBV2	CASSSDRYNEKLFF	TGTGCCAGCAGCTCGGACAGATATAATGAAAAACTGTTTTTT
TRBJ1-3	-	-	TRBV7-9	CASSLLTTSGNTIYF	TGTGCCAGCAGCTTACTGACGACCTCGGGGAACACCATATATTTT
TRBJ2-5	once	-	TRBV7-9	CASSPKGERPQETQYF	TGTGCCAGCAGCCCCAAGGGGGAGCGGCCACAAGAGACCCAGTACTTC
TRBJ1-6	-	TRBD1	TRBV18	CASSPTGGNSPLHF	TGTGCCAGCTCACCGACAGGGGGAAACTCACCCCTCCACTTT
TRBJ1-5	-	-	TRBV7-2	CASSLVAVSNQPQHF	TGTGCCAGCAGCTTAGTGGCAGTTAGCAATCAGCCCCAGCATTTT
TRBJ1-4	-	TRBD1	TRBV3-1/TRBV3-2	CASSQDRDRVNEKLFF	TGTGCCAGCAGCCAAGATAGGGACAGGGTTAATGAAAAACTGTTTTTT
TRBJ1-1	-	-	TRBV6-5	CASRYGGGSRTEAFF	TGTGCCAGCAGGTACGGGGGGGGCAGTAGGACTGAAGCTTTCTTT
TRBJ1-5	-	TRBD1	TRBV27	CASSPLRQGDFRQPQHF	TGTGCCAGCAGTCCCCTTCGACAGGGGGATTTCAGGCAGCCCCAGCATTTT
TRBJ1-1	-	-	TRBV3-1/TRBV3-2	CASSLLRGSARSTEAFF	TGTGCCAGCAGCCTTCTTAGGGGATCTGCCCGGAGCACTGAAGCTTTCTTT
TRBJ1-3	-	-	TRBV7-9	CASRPAGGFPGNTIYF	TGTGCCAGCAGACCGGCGGGGGGGTTTCCTGGAAACACCATATATTTT
TRBJ1-5	-	TRBD1	TRBV6-5	CAIANTGERPQHF	TGTGCCATCGCCAATACAGGGGAACGACCCCAGCATTTT
TRBJ2-7	-	TRBD1	TRBV27	CASSPYDRGTYEQYF	TGTGCCAGCAGTCCATACGACAGGGGGACCTACGAGCAGTACTTC
TRBJ1-2	-	TRBD1	TRBV28	CASSQQGTNYGYTF	TGTGCCAGCAGTCAACAGGGGACTAACTATGGCTACACCTTC
TRBJ2-1	-	TRBD1	TRBV27	CASSSRGRGDEQFF	TGTGCCAGCAGTTCCAGGGGGCGCGGGGATGAGCAGTTCTTC
TRBJ2-1	-	-	TRBV13	CASSFASSYNEQFF	TGTGCCAGCAGCTTTGCGAGCTCCTACAATGAGCAGTTCTTC
TRBJ1-4	-	-	TRBV24-1	CATSDWGYFRLNEKLFF	TGTGCCACCAGTGATTGGGGCTATTTTAGACTTAATGAAAAACTGTTTTTT
TRBJ2-7	-	TRBD2	TRBV30	CAWGVGGSYEQYF	TGTGCCTGGGGGGTTGGCGGGAGCTACGAGCAGTACTTC
TRBJ2-5	-	TRBD2	TRBV3-1/TRBV3-2	CASSQAEIAGGQETQYF	TGTGCCAGCAGCCAAGCGGAAATTGCGGGGGGACAAGAGACCCAGTACTTC
TRBJ1-5	-	-	TRBV4-2	CASSQSGQPIPTF	TGTGCCAGCAGCCAGAGTGGACAGCCCATACCGACATTT
TRBJ2-5	-	-	TRBV16	CASSQSYGGQETQYF	TGTGCCAGCAGCCAATCATACGGGGGTCAAGAGACCCAGTACTTC
TRBJ2-1	-	TRBD1	TRBV6-2/TRBV6-3	CASSYTNRGRGFF	TGTGCCAGCAGTTACACAAACAGGGGGCGGGGGTTCTTC
TRBJ1-5	-	-	TRBV30	CAWSLDKRLDQPQHF	TGTGCCTGGAGTCTTGACAAACGGTTGGATCAGCCCCAGCATTTT
TRBJ2-7	-	TRBD2	TRBV19	CASSMAGGNRREQYF	TGTGCCAGTAGTATGGCGGGGGGGAACCGGCGCGAGCAGTACTTC
TRBJ1-5	few	-	TRBV28	CASSRRSGNQPQHF	TGTGCCAGCAGTCGGAGGTCGGGCAATCAGCCCCAGCATTTT
TRBJ2-5	-	-	TRBV7-6	CASSLQGGQGETQYF	TGTGCCAGCAGCCTTCAAGGCGGGCAGGGGGAGACCCAGTACTTC
TRBJ1-5	few	-	TRBV4-2	CASSQDREWKQPQHF	TGTGCCAGCAGCCAAGATCGGGAGTGGAAGCAGCCCCAGCATTTT
TRBJ1-1	-	-	TRBV12-3/TRBV12-4	CASSPLWNTEAFF	TGTGCCAGCAGTCCCCTGTGGAACACTGAAGCTTTCTTT
TRBJ2-7	-	-	TRBV5-1	CASSLGTGLLGYEQYF	TGCGCCAGCAGCTTGGGAACGGGACTCCTCGGCTACGAGCAGTACTTC
TRBJ1-1	-	TRBD1	TRBV11-3	CASSSFGQGLSEAFF	TGTGCCAGCAGCTCCTTTGGACAGGGATTGTCTGAAGCTTTCTTT
TRBJ2-5	-	TRBD2	TRBV6-5	CASSYPPTQRDQYF	TGTGCCAGCAGTTACCCCCCGACCCAGCGGGACCAGTACTTC
TRBJ2-3	-	-	TRBV24-1	CATSDFQSGAATDTQYF	TGTGCCACCAGTGATTTCCAGAGCGGAGCGGCGACAGATACGCAGTATTTT
TRBJ1-1	-	TRBD1	TRBV18	CASSPQGRGLGEAFF	TGTGCCAGCTCGCCCCAGGGCAGGGGGCTGGGTGAAGCTTTCTTT
TRBJ2-2	once	TRBD1	TRBV5-1	CASRYTGVNTGELFF	TGCGCCAGCAGATACACAGGGGTTAACACCGGGGAGCTGTTTTTT
TRBJ1-5	-	-	TRBV28	CASSLLAGYGNQPQHF	TGTGCCAGCAGTTTATTGGCGGGGTATGGCAATCAGCCCCAGCATTTT
TRBJ2-1	-	-	TRBV28	CASSPGGTRNNEQFF	TGTGCCAGCAGTCCGGGCGGGACGCGGAACAATGAGCAGTTCTTC
TRBJ2-1	-	TRBD2	TRBV2	CASSDPREGSYNEQFF	TGTGCCAGCAGCGACCCGCGGGAGGGCTCCTACAATGAGCAGTTCTTC
TRBJ2-4	-	-	TRBV7-2	CASSLVAGNIQYF	TGTGCCAGCAGCTTAGTCGCAGGGAACATTCAGTACTTC
TRBJ1-1	few	TRBD1	TRBV19	CASNRQGGTEAFF	TGTGCCAGTAACCGACAGGGTGGTACTGAAGCTTTCTTT
TRBJ2-2	-	TRBD1	TRBV5-1	CASSTGDSFSRPNTGELFF	TGCGCCAGCAGCACAGGGGACAGCTTCAGCCGCCCGAACACCGGGGAGCTGTTTTTT
TRBJ1-4	-	-	TRBV30	CASSEGREKLFF	TGTGCCTCCTCGGAGGGCAGGGAAAAACTGTTTTTT
TRBJ2-1	-	-	TRBV21-1	CASSTSGASYNEQFF	TGTGCCAGCAGCACTAGCGGGGCCTCCTACAATGAGCAGTTCTTC
TRBJ2-1	-	TRBD2	TRBV3-1/TRBV3-2	CASSRPGLGGYEQFF	TGTGCCAGCAGCCGCCCGGGACTAGGGGGGTATGAGCAGTTCTTC
TRBJ1-5	-	TRBD1	TRBV30	CAWSSTGRHQPQHF	TGTGCCTGGAGTTCGACAGGGAGACATCAGCCCCAGCATTTT
TRBJ1-2	-	-	TRBV11-2	CASRLTYDSYYGYTF	TGTGCCAGCCGGCTAACCTATGACAGCTACTATGGCTACACCTTC
TRBJ1-1	-	-	TRBV6-2/TRBV6-3	CASSHRMDTEAFF	TGTGCCAGCAGCCACAGGATGGACACTGAAGCTTTCTTT
TRBJ2-3	-	-	TRBV20-1	CSASLADTQYF	TGCAGTGCTAGTTTGGCTGATACGCAGTATTTT
TRBJ2-7	-	TRBD1	TRBV9	CASSRGSTGGSEQYF	TGTGCCAGCAGCCGCGGATCGACAGGGGGAAGCGAGCAGTACTTC
TRBJ1-2	-	TRBD1	TRBV30	CALDQGVYFYGYTF	TGTGCCTTGGATCAGGGGGTGTATTTCTATGGCTACACCTTC
TRBJ1-2	-	TRBD1	TRBV3-1/TRBV3-2	CASSQRQGWNGYTF	TGTGCCAGCAGCCAACGACAGGGGTGGAATGGCTACACCTTC
TRBJ1-2	-	TRBD1	TRBV6-1	CASSEIGTDLGYGYTF	TGTGCCAGCAGTGAAATAGGGACAGATCTAGGGTATGGCTACACCTTC
TRBJ2-3	-	TRBD2	TRBV30	CAWRGGRGPDTQYF	TGTGCCTGGAGAGGCGGGAGAGGGCCAGATACGCAGTATTTT
TRBJ1-4	once	TRBD1	TRBV27	CASSYRTGIEKLFF	TGTGCCAGCAGTTATAGGACAGGGATTGAAAAACTGTTTTTT
TRBJ2-7	-	TRBD1	TRBV20-1	CSARDRERQYF	TGCAGTGCTAGGGACAGGGAGAGGCAGTACTTC
TRBJ2-7	-	TRBD1	TRBV7-9	CASSLPDRASYEQYF	TGTGCCAGCAGCCTCCCGGACAGGGCCTCCTACGAGCAGTACTTC
TRBJ2-1	-	TRBD2	TRBV5-4	CASSSPGLADNEQFF	TGTGCCAGCAGCTCGCCGGGACTAGCGGACAATGAGCAGTTCTTC
TRBJ1-2	once	-	TRBV21-1	CASSKLPGQGTSNYGYTF	TGTGCCAGCAGTAAATTACCGGGACAGGGAACTTCTAACTATGGCTACACCTTC
TRBJ1-1	once	TRBD1	TRBV27	CASSSGQGRNTEAFF	TGTGCCAGCAGTTCGGGACAGGGAAGGAACACTGAAGCTTTCTTT
TRBJ2-5	once	-	TRBV28	CASSQIRGDETQYF	TGTGCCAGCAGTCAAATCAGGGGCGACGAGACCCAGTACTTC